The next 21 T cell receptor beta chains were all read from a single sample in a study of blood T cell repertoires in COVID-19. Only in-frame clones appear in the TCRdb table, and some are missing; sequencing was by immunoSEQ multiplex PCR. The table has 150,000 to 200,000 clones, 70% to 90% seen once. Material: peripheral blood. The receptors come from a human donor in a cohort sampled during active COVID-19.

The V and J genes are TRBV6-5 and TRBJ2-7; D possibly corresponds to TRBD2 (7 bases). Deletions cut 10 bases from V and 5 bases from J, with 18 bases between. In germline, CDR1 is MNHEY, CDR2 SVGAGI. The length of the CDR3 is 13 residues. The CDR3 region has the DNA TGTGCCACCCTAGGGGCGGGGGCCCACGAGCAGTACTTC. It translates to CATLGAGAHEQYF.

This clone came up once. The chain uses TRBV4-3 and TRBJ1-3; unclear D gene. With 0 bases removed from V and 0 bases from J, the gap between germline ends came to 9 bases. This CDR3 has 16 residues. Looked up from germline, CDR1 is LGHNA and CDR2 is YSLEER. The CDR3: CASSQDASFSGNTIYF. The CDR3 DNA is TGCGCCAGCAGCCAAGATGCGAGTTTCTCTGGAAACACCATATATTTT.

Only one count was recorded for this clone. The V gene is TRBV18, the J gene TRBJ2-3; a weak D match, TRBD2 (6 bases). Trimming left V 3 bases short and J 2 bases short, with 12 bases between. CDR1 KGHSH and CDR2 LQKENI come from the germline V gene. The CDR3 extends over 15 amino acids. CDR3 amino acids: CASSPGGSATDTQYF. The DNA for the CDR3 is TGTGCCAGCTCACCTGGGGGGTCAGCCACAGATACGCAGTATTTT.

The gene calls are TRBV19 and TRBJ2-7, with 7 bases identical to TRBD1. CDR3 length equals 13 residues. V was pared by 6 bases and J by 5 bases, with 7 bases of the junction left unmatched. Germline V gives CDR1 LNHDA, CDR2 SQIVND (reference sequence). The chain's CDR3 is CASRPFGQDEQYF. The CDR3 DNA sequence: TGTGCCAGTAGACCTTTCGGACAGGACGAGCAGTACTTC.

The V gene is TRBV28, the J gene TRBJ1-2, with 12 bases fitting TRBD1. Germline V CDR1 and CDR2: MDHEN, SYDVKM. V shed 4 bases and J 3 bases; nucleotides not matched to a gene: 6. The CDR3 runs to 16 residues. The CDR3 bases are TGTGCCAGCAGTTCCCGGGACAGGGGGCTATACTATGGCTACACCTTC. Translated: CASSSRDRGLYYGYTF.

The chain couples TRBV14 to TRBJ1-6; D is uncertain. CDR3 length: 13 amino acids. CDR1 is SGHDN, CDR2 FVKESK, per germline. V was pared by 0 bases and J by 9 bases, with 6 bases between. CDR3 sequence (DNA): TGTGCCAGCAGCCAAGATCTGTCTTCACCCCTCCACTTT. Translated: CASSQDLSSPLHF.

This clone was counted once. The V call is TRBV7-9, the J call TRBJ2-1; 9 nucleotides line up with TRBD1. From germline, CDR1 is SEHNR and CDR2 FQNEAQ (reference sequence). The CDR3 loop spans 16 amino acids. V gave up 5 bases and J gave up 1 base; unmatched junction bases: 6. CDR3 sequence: CASSLGQGFSYNEQFF. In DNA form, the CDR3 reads TGTGCCAGCAGCCTGGGACAGGGTTTTTCCTACAATGAGCAGTTCTTC.

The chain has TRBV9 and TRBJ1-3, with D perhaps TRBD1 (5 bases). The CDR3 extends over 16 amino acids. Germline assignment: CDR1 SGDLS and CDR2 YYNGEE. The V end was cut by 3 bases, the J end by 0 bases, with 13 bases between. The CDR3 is CASSASDIYSGNTIYF. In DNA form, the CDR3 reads TGTGCCAGCAGCGCCTCGGACATTTACTCTGGAAACACCATATATTTT.

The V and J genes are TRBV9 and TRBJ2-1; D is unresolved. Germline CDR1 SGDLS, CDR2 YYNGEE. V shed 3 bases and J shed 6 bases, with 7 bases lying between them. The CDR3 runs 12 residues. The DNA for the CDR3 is TGTGCCAGCAGCGGAATAGCCAATGAGCAGTTCTTC. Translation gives CASSGIANEQFF.

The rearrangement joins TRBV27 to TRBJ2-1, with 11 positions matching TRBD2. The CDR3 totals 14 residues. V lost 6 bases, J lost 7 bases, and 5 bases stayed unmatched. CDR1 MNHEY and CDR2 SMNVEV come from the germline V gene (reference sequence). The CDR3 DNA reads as TGTGCCAGCAGGGCACTAGCGGGAGAAAATGAGCAGTTCTTC. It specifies CASRALAGENEQFF.

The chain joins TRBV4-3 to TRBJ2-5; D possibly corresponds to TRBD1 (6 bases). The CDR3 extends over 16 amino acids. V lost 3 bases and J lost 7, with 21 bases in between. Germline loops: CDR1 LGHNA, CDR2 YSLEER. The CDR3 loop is CASSQGTTGPLGTQYF. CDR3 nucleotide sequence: TGCGCCAGCAGCCAGGGGACAACCGGGCCCTTAGGGACCCAGTACTTC.

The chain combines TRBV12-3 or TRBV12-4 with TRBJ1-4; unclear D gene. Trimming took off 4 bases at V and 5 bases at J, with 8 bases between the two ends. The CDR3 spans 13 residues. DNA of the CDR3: TGTGCCAGCAGTTCACAGTTAAATGAAAAACTGTTTTTT. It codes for CASSSQLNEKLFF.

The CDR3 bases are TGTGCCAGTAGCACCCAGGGATCTAATTCACCCCTCCACTTT. Protein: CASSTQGSNSPLHF. The chain has TRBV19 and TRBJ1-6; perhaps TRBD1 as D (5 bases). In germline, CDR1 is LNHDA, CDR2 SQIVND (reference sequence). There are 14 residues in the CDR3. V was trimmed by 6 bases and J by 6 bases, leaving 12 bases between them.

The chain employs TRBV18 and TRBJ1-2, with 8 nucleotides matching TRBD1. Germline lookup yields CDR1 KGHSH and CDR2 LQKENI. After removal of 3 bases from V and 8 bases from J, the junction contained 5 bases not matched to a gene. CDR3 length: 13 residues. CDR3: CASSPSTGEGYTF. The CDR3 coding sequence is TGTGCCAGCTCACCCTCGACAGGGGAAGGCTACACCTTC.

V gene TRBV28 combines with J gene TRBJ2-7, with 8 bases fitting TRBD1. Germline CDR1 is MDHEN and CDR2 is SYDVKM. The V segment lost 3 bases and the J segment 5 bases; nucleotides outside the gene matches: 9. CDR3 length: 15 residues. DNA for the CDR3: TGTGCCAGCAGTTTGACAGACAGGGGTAAAAACGAGCAGTACTTC. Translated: CASSLTDRGKNEQYF.

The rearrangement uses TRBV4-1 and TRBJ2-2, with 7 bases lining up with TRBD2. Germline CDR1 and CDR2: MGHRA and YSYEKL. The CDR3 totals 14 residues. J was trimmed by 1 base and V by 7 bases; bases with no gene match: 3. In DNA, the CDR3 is TGCGCCAGCAAGGGGAGGGGGAACACCGGGGAGCTGTTTTTT. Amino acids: CASKGRGNTGELFF.

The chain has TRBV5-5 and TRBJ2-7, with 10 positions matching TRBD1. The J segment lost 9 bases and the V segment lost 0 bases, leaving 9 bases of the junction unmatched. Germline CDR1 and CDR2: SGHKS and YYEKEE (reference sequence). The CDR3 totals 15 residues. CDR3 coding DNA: TGTGCCAGCAGCTTGGAAGCGGGACAGGGGTCACGGCAGTACTTC. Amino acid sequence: CASSLEAGQGSRQYF. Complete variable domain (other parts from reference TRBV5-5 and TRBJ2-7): DAGVTQSPTHLIKTRGQQVTLRCSPISGHKSVSWYQQVLGQGPQFIFQYYEKEERGRGNFPDRFSARQFPNYSSELNVNALLLGDSALYLCASSLEAGQGSRQYFGPGTRLTVT.

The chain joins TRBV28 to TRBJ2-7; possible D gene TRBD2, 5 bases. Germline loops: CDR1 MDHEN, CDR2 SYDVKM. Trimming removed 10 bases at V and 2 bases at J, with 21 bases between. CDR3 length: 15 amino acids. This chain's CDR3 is CAIHSGFSKTYEQYF. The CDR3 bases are TGTGCCATCCACAGCGGCTTCTCCAAAACCTACGAGCAGTACTTC.

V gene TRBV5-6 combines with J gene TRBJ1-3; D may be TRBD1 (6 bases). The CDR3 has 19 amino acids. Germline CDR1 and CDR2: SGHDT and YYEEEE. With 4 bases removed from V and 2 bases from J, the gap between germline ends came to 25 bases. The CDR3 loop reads CASSAHGLQGQMPGNTIYF. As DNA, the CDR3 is TGTGCCAGCAGCGCACATGGTCTTCAGGGGCAGATGCCTGGAAACACCATATATTTT.

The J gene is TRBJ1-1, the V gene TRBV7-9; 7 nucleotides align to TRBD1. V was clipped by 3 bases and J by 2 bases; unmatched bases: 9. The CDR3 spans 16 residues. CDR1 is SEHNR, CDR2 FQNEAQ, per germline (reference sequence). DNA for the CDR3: TGTGCCAGCAGCTTCGGTACAGGGGCAGGCAACACTGAAGCTTTCTTT. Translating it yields CASSFGTGAGNTEAFF. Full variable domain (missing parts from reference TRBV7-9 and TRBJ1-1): DTGVSQNPRHKITKRGQNVTFRCDPISEHNRLYWYRQTLGQGPEFLTYFQNEAQLEKSRLLSDRFSAERPKGSFSTLEIQRTEQGDSAMYLCASSFGTGAGNTEAFFGQGTRLTVV.

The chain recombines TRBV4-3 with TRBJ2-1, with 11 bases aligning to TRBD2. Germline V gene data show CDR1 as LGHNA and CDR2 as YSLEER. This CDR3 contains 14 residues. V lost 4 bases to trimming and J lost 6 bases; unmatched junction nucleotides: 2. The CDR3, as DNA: TGCGCCAGCAGCCGGGGACTAGCGGCCAATGAGCAGTTCTTC. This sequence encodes CASSRGLAANEQFF.